The sequence of this T cell receptor beta chain was determined in a study of shared clonotypes between healthy human individuals (dated by TCRdb to 2018 to 2021). Concerning the study at large: The cohort comprised two women and a few men aged 18 to 49 years. Libraries were prepared and TCR repertoires were sequenced by different laboratories using diverse techniques, in order to increase sequencing depth and limit assay-specific biases. Leukapheresis yielded between about 0.9 and 9 billion PBMCs per donor. For each donor, three plates each were used for CD4 naive and CD4 memory, two plates were used for CD8 naive, and one plate was used for CD8 memory. The study deeply sequenced blood TCR repertoires of several healthy adults to estimate repertoire size and the extent of clonotype sharing between individuals.

Cut back by 1 base and 1 base, the V and J ends lie 10 bases apart. CDR1 SGHAT and CDR2 FQNNGV are derived from the germline V gene. Its CDR3 holds 15 amino acids, cysteine through phenylalanine. Just the 45-base CDR3 DNA is kept, in frame starting at base 1. The donors were healthy, HIV-negative adults who had no recently reported acute infections or vaccinations. Only Caucasian adults living in Nashville, Tennessee, USA were represented among the donors. CD4+ T cells were enriched by magnetic negative selection; naive cells were then positively selected on CD45RA, and the negative fraction formed the memory subset. After blood collection by leukapheresis, PBMCs were isolated using Ficoll-Histopaque density gradient centrifugation and then cryopreserved in the vapor phase of liquid nitrogen. Purity and quantity of every magnetically sorted T cell population were checked by analytical flow cytometry. Genomic DNA was isolated from every sorted fraction and measured by UV absorbance on a Nanodrop 2000c.

Using the deep immunoSEQ assay, multiplex PCR amplified TCR CDR3 regions from genomic DNA. Genomic DNA extracted from each cell subset was distributed evenly over all wells of several immunoSEQ 96-well plates, and each plate served as one replicate. Each replicate PCR for sorted subsets received roughly 0.2 ug genomic DNA, equal to roughly 33,000 T cell genomes. Purified libraries were quantified with a Qubit 3.0 fluorometer, sized on a Bioanalyzer 2100, and re-quantified with the KAPA Library Quantification kit. Each immunoSEQ 96-well plate was sequenced on its own single-read 150-cycle Illumina NextSeq 550 flow cell. Concerning the study's data processing: Because the immunoSEQ output included only junctional sequences and no quality scores, the filtering could not be the same as the filtering used for full-length reads. To assign V/J genes and CDR3, sequences were annotated using PyIR, a Python wrapper for IgBLAST v1.9, with IMGT germline references. Reads with weak V/J assignments (E-value above 1e-6), missing CDR3, stop codons, out-of-frame junctions, or ambiguous translated residues were removed. A V3J clonotype was defined by an identical inferred V gene, J gene, and CDR3 amino acid sequence. The percentage overlap between two repertoires was calculated by dividing the number of shared unique clonotypes by the size of the smaller repertoire. RTK rarefaction, the Chao1 estimator, and Recon v2.1 estimates of unobserved clonotypes were used to assess repertoire richness. Generation probabilities for all TCRbeta clonotypes obtained by the gDNA method from several donors were computed using OLGA. TCRdb stores this immuneACCESS table with in-frame sequences only. Part of the clones is absent; in the studies checked, under half of the shortfall reflects unresolved V genes, and no reason is known for the rest. Clonal size and the V and J genes are those of that table, whereas D and trimming came from the DNA. Within this sample are a few million clones, with 95% of them counted one time only. Approximately 0.13% of the sample lies in the top ten.

A word on this clone: The target of this receptor is not known. No clone much larger than this one lies a single base away; base qualities are absent.

General conclusions and limits of the study: Sampling was restricted to blood, and TCR repertoires in tissue are likely to differ from TCR repertoires in blood. Rarefaction of sorted-subset datasets indicated incomplete sequencing despite the large sequencing depth. Pairwise subsampling indicated that sequencing depth was expected to affect the degree of clonotype sharing among donors. The genetic and exposure-history diversity represented was limited by the small number of donors. Sharing across a few donors was observed for about 4.8% of naive CD4, about 3.2% of naive CD8, roughly 2.3% of memory CD4, and roughly 0.43% of memory CD8 clonotypes. Higher generation probabilities were observed for clonotypes shared by all four sorted-subset donors than for non-shared clonotypes. Estimated clonotype richness was generally larger for naive than for memory subsets.

Sequencing was performed on naive CD4+ T cells sorted from blood. This sample's cell subset or site label indicates: CD45RA+ positively selected. This TCR was sampled from a man between 18 and 29 years old in good health. The sequence is built from TRBV11-2 and TRBJ2-5; too little of a D gene remains to name it. The sequenced DNA: TGTGCCAGCAGCTTAGCAGCGATTCCCCAAGAGACCCAGTACTTC. The translation is CASSLAAIPQETQYF.